This TCR beta chain derives from a study of cytomegalovirus exposure and HLA in healthy donors. The CDR3 loop spans 14 amino acids. Trimming removed 6 bases from V and 7 bases from J, with 18 bases in between. CDR1 and CDR2 (germline): SEHNR, FQNEAQ (reference sequence). Clones were sequenced by immunoSEQ multiplex PCR, and TCRdb holds only the in-frame ones, with some missing. The sample lists 150,000 or so clones, just under 85% occurring once. Only a few counts were recorded for this clone. Sequencing input: PBMCs. The receptor was isolated from a man aged 25 to 40 in good health and CMV-seropositive. This chain connects TRBV7-9 to TRBJ1-1; D possibly corresponds to TRBD1 (6 bases). CDR3 residues: CASSHTEGQFEAFF. The DNA for the CDR3 is TGTGCCAGCAGTCACACCGAAGGACAGTTTGAAGCTTTCTTT. Complete variable domain (other parts from reference TRBV7-9 and TRBJ1-1): DTGVSQNPRHKITKRGQNVTFRCDPISEHNRLYWYRQTLGQGPEFLTYFQNEAQLEKSRLLSDRFSAERPKGSFSTLEIQRTEQGDSAMYLCASSHTEGQFEAFFGQGTRLTVV.